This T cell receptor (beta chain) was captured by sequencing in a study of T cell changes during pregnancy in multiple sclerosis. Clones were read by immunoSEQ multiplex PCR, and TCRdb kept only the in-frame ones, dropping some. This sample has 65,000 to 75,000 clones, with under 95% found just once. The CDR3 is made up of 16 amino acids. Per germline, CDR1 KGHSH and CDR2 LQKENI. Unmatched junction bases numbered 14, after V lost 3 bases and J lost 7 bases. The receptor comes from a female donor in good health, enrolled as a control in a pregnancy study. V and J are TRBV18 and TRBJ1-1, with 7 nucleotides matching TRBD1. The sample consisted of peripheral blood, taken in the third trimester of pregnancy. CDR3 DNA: TGTGCCAGCTCACCTCCCAGACAGGGAAAGGAAGGTGAAGCTTTCTTT. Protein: CASSPPRQGKEGEAFF.